The subject of this entry is one T cell receptor beta chain. Its specificity is unknown. This record belongs to a study of radiation and T cells in renal cell carcinoma. TCRdb's table, derived via immunoSEQ multiplex PCR, lists solely in-frame clones and lacks some. The table has over 15,000 clones, around 63% seen once. Treatment: 15 Gy SBRT to primary tumor, nephrectomy 4 weeks later. Nephrectomy followed 15 Gy stereotactic body radiation by 4 weeks. CDR3 length equals 12 residues. V gave up 7 bases and J gave up 4 bases, with 13 bases separating them. CDR1 is SQVTM, CDR2 ANQGSEA, per germline. Study-level findings and limits: Irradiated tumors had higher TCR clonality than control tumors. Baseline intratumoral clonotype presence is unknown without pretreatment biopsies. Tumor samples were small regions of approximately 0.9 g.

V is TRBV29-1 and J is TRBJ1-2; D remains unclear. Sequences were derived from tumor tissue, sampled from a patient whose treatment included radiotherapy and nephrectomy. The receptor was isolated from a woman aged 70-85 years with renal cell carcinoma. The DNA of the CDR3 is TGCAGCGCAGAGCACAAGAGCTATGGCTACACCTTC. It yields the protein CSAEHKSYGYTF. Combining the CDR3 with reference TRBV29-1 and TRBJ1-2 gives the whole variable domain SAVISQKPSRDICQRGTSLTIQCQVDSQVTMMFWYRQQPGQSLTLIATANQGSEATYESGFVIDKFPISRPNLTFSTLTVSNMSPEDSSIYLCSAEHKSYGYTFGSGTRLTVV.